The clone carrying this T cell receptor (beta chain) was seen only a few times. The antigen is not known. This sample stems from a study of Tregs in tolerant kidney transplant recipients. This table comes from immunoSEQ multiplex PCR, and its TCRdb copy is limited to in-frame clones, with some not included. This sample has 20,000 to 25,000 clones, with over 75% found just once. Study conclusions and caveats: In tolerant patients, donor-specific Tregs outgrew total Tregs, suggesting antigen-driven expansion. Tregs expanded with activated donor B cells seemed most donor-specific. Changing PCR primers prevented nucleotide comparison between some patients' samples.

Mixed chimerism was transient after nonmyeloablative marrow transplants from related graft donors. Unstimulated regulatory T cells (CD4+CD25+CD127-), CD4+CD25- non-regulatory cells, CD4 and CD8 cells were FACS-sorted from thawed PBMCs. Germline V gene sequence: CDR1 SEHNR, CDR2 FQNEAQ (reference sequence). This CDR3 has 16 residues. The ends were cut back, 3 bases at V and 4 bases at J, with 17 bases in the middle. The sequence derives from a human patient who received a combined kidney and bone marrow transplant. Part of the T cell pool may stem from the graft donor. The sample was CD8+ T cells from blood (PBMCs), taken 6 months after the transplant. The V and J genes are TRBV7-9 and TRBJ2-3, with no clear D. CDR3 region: CASSFYPLFDADTQYF. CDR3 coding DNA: TGTGCCAGCAGCTTCTATCCCCTTTTCGATGCAGATACGCAGTATTTT.